The 4 T cell receptor beta chains below were found in one sample sequenced in a study of CD8 T cells in ankylosing spondylitis. TCRdb fed the 5' RACE reads into MiXCR, producing one record per CDR3 protein. The data contain about 160,000 distinct CDR3 sequences, around 20% of them singletons. The specimen was blood, either unsorted or a sorted T cell fraction (not recorded which). These receptors were taken from a male donor with ankylosing spondylitis or in good health (not recorded which).

The chain recombines TRBV20-1 with TRBJ1-6, with a possible D match to TRBD1 (5 bases). Germline V gene data show CDR1 as DFQATT and CDR2 as SNEGSKA (reference sequence). This CDR3 is 14 amino acids long. Deletions cut 0 bases from V and 9 bases from J, with 12 bases between. CDR3 bases: TGCAGTGCTAGAGATGGGGGAAGCAGTTCACCCCTCCACTTT. This encodes CSARDGGSSSPLHF.

In this sample, this clonotype turned up many times. The chain recombines TRBV20-1 with TRBJ1-5, with D possibly TRBD1 on 6 matching bases. In germline, CDR1 is DFQATT, CDR2 SNEGSKA (reference sequence). This CDR3 region has 13 residues. Trimming removed 8 bases at V and 6 bases at J, with 17 bases between. The CDR3 region has the DNA TGCAGTTCTAACAGGGTACTTGGTCAGCCCCAGCATTTT. It yields the protein CSSNRVLGQPQHF.

This clonotype was counted only a few times. V is TRBV10-3 and J is TRBJ2-5, with 9 bases matching TRBD2. The CDR3 has 19 residues. Germline V gene lookup returns CDR1 ENHRY and CDR2 SYGVKD. Trimming removed 2 bases from V and 0 bases from J; junction bases left unmatched: 13. The CDR3 sequence: CAISEAGLGTSTYQETQYF. CDR3 sequence (DNA): TGTGCCATCAGTGAGGCGGGGCTGGGGACTAGCACGTACCAAGAGACCCAGTACTTC.

This clonotype was counted a few times. The V gene is TRBV5-1, the J gene TRBJ2-1; 14 bases agree with TRBD2. Germline trimming cut 3 bases from V and 2 bases from J; bases unmatched to any gene: 4. The CDR3 runs 17 residues. Per germline, CDR1 SGHRS and CDR2 YFSETQ. CDR3 residues: CASSSGTSGSPYNEQFF. CDR3 DNA: TGCGCCAGCAGCTCCGGGACTAGCGGGAGTCCCTACAATGAGCAGTTCTTC.